Listed here is a single TCR beta chain. Its specificity is not known. At one end the junction does not follow the germline gene, possibly because of a read error. Germline lookup yields CDR1 MNHEY and CDR2 SVGAGI. This CDR3 comprises 15 residues. These data originate in a study of tumor-infiltrating lymphocytes in primary liver carcinoma. As for the study in general: The patients comprised men and women between the ages of 30 and 69 years. Sample yields of productive TCRbeta reads, ranging from roughly 3.65 to 7.5 million, were similar across tissue types.

Extraction also yielded germline DNA, while blood RNA was obtained from unsorted whole blood. Researchers generated TCR beta cDNA from roughly 510 ng of total RNA, relying on a constant-region primer. Three nested multiplex PCR rounds of slightly modified ARM-PCR generated TCR beta libraries. The two initial PCR rounds, roughly 9 cycles each, used TRBV1-TRBV30 forward and C-beta reverse primers. TCRdb used MiXCR to reprocess the multiplex PCR reads, holding one entry per CDR3 protein. The table shows nearly 200,000 distinct CDR3 sequences, with almost 65% occurring only once. Study-level points and caveats: Overlap in tumor-adjacent and tumor-blood pairs fell below that of tumor region pairs. Unsorted bulk samples meant CD4+ and CD8+ repertoires went uncompared.

This rearrangement joins TRBV6-5 to TRBJ1-1; possibly TRBD1 for D (6 bases). Sequencing was performed on peripheral blood. This TCR was sampled from a woman aged 55-69 years with primary liver carcinoma and hepatitis B virus infection. The chain's CDR3 is CASSTHRAVNTETFF. The CDR3 region has the DNA TGTGCCAGCAGTACCCACAGGGCAGTGAACACTGAAACTTTCTTT.